These 30 T cell receptor beta chains were sequenced from one sample in a study of blood T cell repertoires in COVID-19. TCRdb's table, derived via immunoSEQ multiplex PCR, lists solely in-frame clones and lacks some. The sample has some 240,000 clones, around 86% seen once. The source material was peripheral blood. All receptors derive from a woman between 55 and 75 years old with active or convalescent COVID-19.

The rearrangement joins TRBV18 to TRBJ1-4, with unresolved D. CDR1 is KGHSH and CDR2 is LQKENI in the germline V gene. The ends were cut back, 6 bases at V and 0 bases at J, with 8 bases in the middle. This CDR3 contains 14 residues. CDR3 loop: CASSSSATNEKLFF. The DNA for the CDR3 is TGTGCCAGCTCGTCCAGTGCAACTAATGAAAAACTGTTTTTT.

The CDR3 DNA is TGCGCCAGCAGGAGACAGGGTGTAAATTCACCCCTCCACTTT. It yields the protein CASRRQGVNSPLHF. This chain joins TRBV4-3 and TRBJ1-6, with TRBD1 identical over 7 bases. With V trimmed by 6 bases and J by 7 bases, 6 bases remained unmatched. The CDR3 loop spans 14 amino acids. Per germline, CDR1 LGHNA and CDR2 YSLEER.

The chain links TRBV7-9 to TRBJ2-7; 8 bases map to TRBD1. CDR3 size: 14 residues. CDR1 SEHNR and CDR2 FQNEAQ come from the germline V gene (reference sequence). Unmatched junction bases numbered 7, after V lost 5 bases and J lost 4 bases. The CDR3 here is CASSNTGTGYEQYF. The CDR3 nucleotides read TGTGCCAGCAGCAACACCGGGACAGGATACGAGCAGTACTTC.

V usage is TRBV5-1 and J usage is TRBJ2-1, with 14 bases lining up with TRBD2. The trim removed 0 bases at V and 4 bases at J, leaving 0 bases unmatched. CDR3 length: 16 amino acids. CDR1 is SGHRS, CDR2 YFSETQ, per germline. CDR3 in amino acids: CASSLGTSGGYNEQFF. The DNA for the CDR3 is TGCGCCAGCAGCTTGGGGACTAGCGGGGGGTACAATGAGCAGTTCTTC. The full variable domain, in which reference TRBV5-1 and TRBJ2-1 provide the parts outside the CDR3, is KAGVTQTPRYLIKTRGQQVTLSCSPISGHRSVSWYQQTPGQGLQFLFEYFSETQRNKGNFPGRFSGRQFSNSRSEMNVSTLELGDSALYLCASSLGTSGGYNEQFFGPGTRLTVL.

The table lists this clone with a count of one. The chain links TRBV6-1 to TRBJ2-1; perhaps TRBD2 as D (6 bases). V was trimmed by 3 bases and J by 5 bases, leaving 14 bases between them. The CDR3 has 15 amino acids. Germline values: CDR1 MNHNS, CDR2 SASEGT. CDR3 DNA: TGTGCCAGCAGTGAGGAGGGAGCAGGGAACAATGAGCAGTTCTTC. It is translated as CASSEEGAGNNEQFF.

This clone was counted a few times. The rearrangement uses TRBV5-1 and TRBJ2-1, with 13 bases matching TRBD2. V shed 4 bases and J 10 bases; nucleotides not matched to a gene: 5. The CDR3 totals 14 residues. The germline gives CDR1 SGHRS, CDR2 YFSETQ. CDR3 DNA: TGCGCCAGCAGCCCGGGGACTAGCGGGGACGAGCAGTTCTTC. Translated, it gives CASSPGTSGDEQFF.

The chain is built from TRBV6-5 and TRBJ1-1, with a weak D call TRBD1 (6 bases). Germline V gene sequence: CDR1 MNHEY, CDR2 SVGAGI. The CDR3 runs 15 residues. V was clipped by 6 bases and J by 0 bases, with 14 bases between them. CDR3 sequence reads: CASRRGDTLNTEAFF. DNA of the CDR3: TGTGCCAGCAGAAGAGGGGACACACTGAACACTGAAGCTTTCTTT.

V gene TRBV7-9 combines with J gene TRBJ2-1; D may be TRBD2 (7 bases). Germline assignment: CDR1 SEHNR and CDR2 FQNEAQ (reference sequence). Trimming stripped 5 bases from V and 10 bases from J, with 27 bases between. The CDR3 is 17 residues long. In nucleotides, the CDR3 is TGTGCCAGCAGCCCATCGAGGGGGGGCGATCTAAGGGGAGAGCAGTTCTTC. Amino acids: CASSPSRGGDLRGEQFF.

The rearrangement joins TRBV5-1 to TRBJ2-5, with 7 bases lining up with TRBD1. After removal of 5 bases from V and 3 bases from J, the junction contained 7 bases not matched to a gene. Per germline, CDR1 SGHRS and CDR2 YFSETQ. The CDR3 contains 14 residues. The CDR3 reads CASSRGRREETQYF. The CDR3 region has the DNA TGCGCCAGCAGTAGGGGGCGGAGAGAAGAGACCCAGTACTTC.

V is TRBV7-9 and J is TRBJ1-2, with D perhaps matching TRBD1 (6 bases). Germline values: CDR1 SEHNR, CDR2 FQNEAQ (reference sequence). The CDR3 is 17 amino acids. V was clipped by 1 base and J by 0 bases, with 15 bases between them. The CDR3 DNA is TGTGCCAGCAGCTTAGGATACGGACAGTCCTCTAACTATGGCTACACCTTC. Translation: CASSLGYGQSSNYGYTF.

A note on this clone: The junction does not match germline at one end; this may be a read error. This chain joins TRBV28 and TRBJ1-1; the D gene is possibly TRBD1 (6 bases). The CDR3 runs to 10 residues. CDR1 and CDR2 from the germline V gene are MDHEN and SYDVKM. The DNA for the CDR3 is TGCACAGGGACGTTCACTGAAGCTTTCTTT. Translation gives CTGTFTEAFF.

A word on this clone: Within the sample, other DNA sequences also encode this same CDR3. The chain joins TRBV18 to TRBJ2-7, with TRBD2 as a possible D gene (5 bases). V shed 0 bases and J shed 1 base, with 7 bases lying between them. The germline CDR1 and CDR2 sequences are KGHSH and LQKENI. The CDR3 length is 14 residues. The CDR3: CASSPPTGSYEQYF. The CDR3 DNA reads as TGTGCCAGCTCACCACCGACGGGATCCTACGAGCAGTACTTC.

This clone was seen a single time. This chain uses TRBV28 with TRBJ2-3; 7 bases align to TRBD2. This CDR3 contains 15 residues. Germline V lookup: CDR1 MDHEN, CDR2 SYDVKM. V dropped 8 bases and J dropped 2; count of bases not matched to a gene: 10. DNA of the CDR3: TGTGCCAGCCTTGGAGCGGGACCCACCACAGATACGCAGTATTTT. Protein product: CASLGAGPTTDTQYF.

The J gene is TRBJ2-2, the V gene TRBV3-1 (or the pseudogene TRBV3-2); D is uncertain. Germline CDR1 reads LGHDT; CDR2 reads YNNKEL (reference sequence). Trimming took 3 bases from V and 6 from J, leaving 5 bases between them. The CDR3 length is 12 residues. The CDR3 nucleotides are TGTGCCAGCAGCCATCTACCCGGGGAGCTGTTTTTT. As protein: CASSHLPGELFF.

This sequence joins TRBV5-5 and TRBJ1-3; the D gene is possibly TRBD1 (6 bases). Trimming removed 4 bases from V and 4 bases from J, with 15 bases in between. There are 15 residues in the CDR3. The germline V gene encodes CDR1 SGHKS and CDR2 YYEKEE (reference sequence). CDR3 loop: CASSPLQGSGNTIYF. The CDR3 bases are TGTGCCAGCAGCCCCTTACAGGGATCCGGAAACACCATATATTTT.

The count of this clone is one. The chain links TRBV20-1 to TRBJ2-7, with no clear D. Trimming removed 5 bases at V and 4 bases at J, with 6 bases between. The CDR3 runs 10 residues. In germline, CDR1 is DFQATT, CDR2 SNEGSKA (reference sequence). CDR3: CSALDYEQYF. The CDR3 DNA reads TGCAGTGCTTTAGATTACGAGCAGTACTTC.

This clone occurred once. The chain joins TRBV10-2 to TRBJ1-1; TRBD1 agrees at 7 bases. The CDR3 extends over 14 amino acids. J lost 4 bases, V lost 6 bases, and 8 bases had no gene match. Germline V gene data show CDR1 as WSHSY and CDR2 as SAAADI. DNA for the CDR3: TGCGCCAGCAGCCAACAGGGGAGTAGCACTGAAGCTTTCTTT. Translation gives CASSQQGSSTEAFF.

The chain recombines TRBV9 with TRBJ2-7; TRBD1 is a possible D gene (6 bases). The CDR3 extends over 14 amino acids. Trimming pared 0 bases from V and 0 bases from J, leaving 7 bases between. CDR1 and CDR2 (germline): SGDLS, YYNGEE. The CDR3 nucleotides read TGTGCCAGCAGCGTAGAACAGGGCTCCTACGAGCAGTACTTC. Its protein is CASSVEQGSYEQYF.

The chain recombines TRBV4-3 with TRBJ2-3; D possibly corresponds to TRBD2 (5 bases). The CDR3 is made up of 14 amino acids. Germline V gene data show CDR1 as LGHNA and CDR2 as YSLEER. With 4 bases removed from V and 6 bases from J, the gap between germline ends came to 14 bases. For the CDR3, the DNA is TGCGCCAGCAGCCCCAAGAGAGGGCCTGATACGCAGTATTTT. Its protein product is CASSPKRGPDTQYF.

This chain uses TRBV13 with TRBJ2-5, with a possible D match to TRBD2 (6 bases). The CDR3 covers 15 residues. Between the trimmed V and J ends, which lost 4 bases and 4 bases, there was a span of 16 bases. Germline V gives CDR1 PRHDT, CDR2 FYEKMQ (reference sequence). The CDR3: CASSSRTSRGETQYF. The CDR3 coding sequence is TGTGCCAGCAGCTCCCGGACCTCGCGGGGAGAGACCCAGTACTTC.

V and J are TRBV5-8 and TRBJ2-1; TRBD2 matches at 10 bases. Trimming took 4 bases from V and 3 from J; bases not matched to a gene: 7. The germline V gene encodes CDR1 SGHTS and CDR2 YDEGEE. This CDR3 has 16 residues. The CDR3 reads CASSLFTSGVYNEQFF. As DNA, the CDR3 is TGTGCCAGCAGCCTGTTTACTAGCGGGGTCTACAATGAGCAGTTCTTC.

The V gene is TRBV11-2, the J gene TRBJ2-1; 10 bases are shared with TRBD2. The germline gives CDR1 SGHAT, CDR2 FQNNGV. V trimming: 1 base; J trimming: 8 bases; junction bases outside the gene matches: 14. This CDR3 has 18 amino acids. The CDR3 DNA is TGTGCCAGCAGCTTAGGTGACCAGGGACTAGCGCGTGTTCATGAGCAGTTCTTC. Its translation is CASSLGDQGLARVHEQFF. Based on the CDR3 plus reference TRBV11-2 and TRBJ2-1, the full variable domain is EAGVAQSPRYKIIEKRQSVAFWCNPISGHATLYWYQQILGQGPKLLIQFQNNGVVDDSQLPKDRFSAERLKGVDSTLKIQPAKLEDSAVYLCASSLGDQGLARVHEQFFGPGTRLTVL.

This chain connects TRBV5-6 to TRBJ2-1; D unresolved. This CDR3 is built from 15 residues. Deletions cut 0 bases from V and 4 bases from J, with 11 bases between. CDR1 SGHDT and CDR2 YYEEEE come from the germline V gene. DNA of the CDR3: TGTGCCAGCAGCTTGGACGGGTTACAATACAATGAGCAGTTCTTC. Protein sequence: CASSLDGLQYNEQFF. Looking up the rest from reference TRBV5-6 and TRBJ2-1 gives the full variable domain: DAGVTQSPTHLIKTRGQQVTLRCSPKSGHDTVSWYQQALGQGPQFIFQYYEEEERQRGNFPDRFSGHQFPNYSSELNVNALLLGDSALYLCASSLDGLQYNEQFFGPGTRLTVL.

The chain uses TRBV5-1 and TRBJ2-2; 9 nucleotides agree with TRBD2. The V segment lost 4 bases and the J segment 2 bases; nucleotides outside the gene matches: 3. Germline V gives CDR1 SGHRS, CDR2 YFSETQ. The CDR3 has 15 residues. For the CDR3, the DNA is TGCGCCAGCAGCACCGGGACTAGCAACACCGGGGAGCTGTTTTTT. Its translation is CASSTGTSNTGELFF.

The chain links TRBV3-1 (or the pseudogene TRBV3-2) to TRBJ2-4; unclear D gene. Germline V gene lookup returns CDR1 LGHDT and CDR2 YNNKEL (reference sequence). The V and J ends lost 6 bases and 8 bases respectively, with 14 bases between them. CDR3 length: 13 residues. CDR3 amino acids: CASSQKPLDIQYF. The CDR3 nucleotides are TGTGCCAGCAGTCAAAAGCCCCTAGACATTCAGTACTTC.

The chain recombines TRBV5-1 with TRBJ2-4, with 12 bases fitting TRBD1. V was pared by 4 bases and J by 10 bases, with 3 bases of the junction left unmatched. The CDR3 totals 13 residues. CDR1 is SGHRS, CDR2 YFSETQ, per germline. The CDR3 protein is CASSTGQGAIQYF. The CDR3 region has the DNA TGCGCCAGCAGCACGGGACAGGGGGCGATTCAGTACTTC.

This chain uses TRBV20-1 with TRBJ1-1; D gene uncertain. V was shortened by 1 base and J by 5 bases, with 5 bases between the two germline ends. This CDR3 has 11 residues. CDR1 and CDR2 (germline): DFQATT, SNEGSKA (reference sequence). CDR3 sequence (DNA): TGCAGTGCTAGAGGTCCAACTGAAGCTTTCTTT. Amino acids: CSARGPTEAFF.

The chain carries TRBV29-1 and TRBJ1-1; 7 nucleotides line up with TRBD1. Trimming at V came to 8 bases and at J to 4 bases, leaving 7 bases not matched to a gene. Germline CDR1 SQVTM, CDR2 ANQGSEA. The CDR3 length is 12 residues. In DNA, the CDR3 is TGCAGCTCGGGGACAGTCCTCACTGAAGCTTTCTTT. Translation gives CSSGTVLTEAFF.

CDR3: CASSPAGTGVNGYTF. CDR3 in DNA: TGTGCCAGCAGCCCCGCCGGGACAGGCGTAAATGGCTACACCTTC. This rearrangement joins TRBV6-5 to TRBJ1-2, with 8 bases identical to TRBD1. Germline lookup yields CDR1 MNHEY and CDR2 SVGAGI. Trimming cost V 6 bases and J 6 bases; bases outside gene matches: 12. There are 15 residues in the CDR3.

This clone has only one observation. The CDR3 reads CATNLPGQGTDTQYF. CDR3 DNA: TGTGCCACGAACCTCCCGGGACAGGGAACAGATACGCAGTATTTT. The chain links TRBV10-3 to TRBJ2-3; TRBD1 aligns across 9 bases. The CDR3 length is 15 residues. Germline V gene lookup returns CDR1 ENHRY and CDR2 SYGVKD. The J segment lost 3 bases and the V segment lost 10 bases, leaving 11 bases of the junction unmatched.